The clone carrying this T cell receptor beta chain was found once. Only in-frame clones appear in the TCRdb table, and some are missing; sequencing was by immunoSEQ multiplex PCR. The data show a few hundred thousand clones, 65% to 90% seen once. This sample is drawn from a study of blood T cell repertoires in COVID-19. In the study overall: The analysed material was cDNA or gDNA that came from T cells, B-cell-depleted T cells, or PBMCs.

The germline V gene has CDR1 SNHLY and CDR2 FYNNEI. The CDR3 runs 15 residues. V shed 7 bases and J shed 5 bases, with 20 bases lying between them. Sequencing was done on a sample of peripheral blood. This receptor was obtained from a woman aged 45-60 years with acute or convalescent COVID-19. This chain connects TRBV2 to TRBJ1-1; a possible D gene is TRBD1 (5 bases). The CDR3 loop reads CASKTNGGIRTEAFF. The DNA of the CDR3 is TGTGCCAGCAAAACTAATGGGGGGATTCGTACTGAAGCTTTCTTT.